These 15 T cell receptor beta chains were sequenced from one sample in a study of T cells in Graves' hyperthyroidism and ophthalmopathy. Amplification yielded TCR beta CDR3 regions, with RNA transcripts as the source. The TCR CDR3 first-round RT-PCR relied on the HTBI primer set. In TCRdb, the multiplex PCR reads were re-called with MiXCR into one record per CDR3 protein. The sample lists approximately 400,000 distinct CDR3 sequences, 15% to 18% occurring once. The sequenced material came from blood. The receptors here all came from a woman aged 18 to 35 with Graves' hyperthyroidism that later progressed to Graves' ophthalmopathy.

Many counts were recorded for this clonotype. The rearrangement uses TRBV20-1 and TRBJ2-3; possibly TRBD1 or TRBD2 for D (5 bases each). The CDR3 is made up of 15 amino acids. CDR1 DFQATT and CDR2 SNEGSKA come from the germline V gene (reference sequence). The V end lost 1 base, the J end lost 8 bases, and 19 bases lay between the germline ends. The CDR3 sequence is CSARVLSGPFVTQYF. The CDR3 DNA is TGCAGTGCTAGAGTATTATCGGGACCTTTTGTTACGCAGTATTTT.

This clonotype was detected ten times or more. This CDR3 reads CASSLASASAPSTDTQYF. As DNA, the CDR3 is TGCGCCAGCAGCTTGGCATCGGCTAGCGCCCCGAGCACAGATACGCAGTATTTT. The V call is TRBV5-1, the J call TRBJ2-3, with D maybe TRBD2 (6 bases). V lost 0 bases, J lost 0 bases, and 17 bases lay in between. Germline V CDR1 and CDR2: SGHRS, YFSETQ. There are 18 residues in the CDR3.

This clonotype was recorded many times. This chain connects TRBV2 to TRBJ1-6, with 9 bases lining up with TRBD1. CDR1 and CDR2 (germline): SNHLY, FYNNEI. The CDR3 runs to 15 residues. V was clipped by 6 bases and J by 6 bases; unmatched bases: 6. CDR3 amino acids: CASRQTGGGNSPLHF. The CDR3 DNA is TGTGCCAGCAGGCAAACAGGGGGCGGTAATTCACCCCTCCACTTT.

This clonotype turned up a few times. The gene calls are TRBV5-1 and TRBJ2-5, with D perhaps matching TRBD1 (5 bases). CDR1 and CDR2 (germline): SGHRS, YFSETQ. With 3 bases removed from V and 2 bases from J, the gap between germline ends came to 11 bases. The length of the CDR3 is 14 residues. The CDR3 nucleotides are TGCGCCAGCAGCTCGACAGTGAAACAAGAGACCCAGTACTTC. It codes for CASSSTVKQETQYF.

V usage is TRBV10-1 and J usage is TRBJ1-2, with a weak D call TRBD1 (6 bases). There are 15 residues in the CDR3. Germline V gene sequence: CDR1 WNHNN, CDR2 SYGVQD (reference sequence). Trimming removed 0 bases at V and 3 bases at J, with 11 bases between. The DNA of the CDR3 is TGCGCCAGCAGTGAGTCGGGGGCCCATCACTATGGCTACACCTTC. This codes for CASSESGAHHYGYTF.

This chain connects TRBV10-3 to TRBJ2-3, with TRBD2 matching 10 bases. After removal of 6 bases from V and 2 bases from J, the junction contained 8 bases not matched to a gene. The CDR3 sequence is 16 residues long. CDR1 is ENHRY, CDR2 SYGVKD, per germline. The CDR3 nucleotides are TGTGCCATCAGCCCTATAGCGGGAGGCCTCACAGATACGCAGTATTTT. This codes for CAISPIAGGLTDTQYF.

The chain combines TRBV13 with TRBJ2-7, with a weak D call TRBD1 (5 bases). The CDR3 runs 15 residues. In germline, CDR1 is PRHDT, CDR2 FYEKMQ (reference sequence). V lost 4 bases and J 5 bases, leaving 18 bases between the germline ends. In DNA form, the CDR3 reads TGTGCCAGCAGCTCCTCAGGGTCAAGGGGCCACGAGCAGTACTTC. Translated: CASSSSGSRGHEQYF.

The sample holds many counts of this clonotype. The rearrangement uses TRBV2 and TRBJ2-3; the D is unclear. The length of the CDR3 is 16 residues. The germline V gene has CDR1 SNHLY and CDR2 FYNNEI. Trimming took 3 bases from V and 0 from J, leaving 13 bases between them. The CDR3 protein is CASSDLTLKSTDTQYF. For the CDR3, the DNA is TGTGCCAGCAGTGACCTGACCCTTAAGAGCACAGATACGCAGTATTTT.

This clonotype was observed at least ten times. The chain employs TRBV2 and TRBJ1-6; weak D call: TRBD1 (5 bases). V gave up 4 bases and J gave up 3 bases, with 7 bases separating them. Per germline, CDR1 SNHLY and CDR2 FYNNEI. The CDR3 is made up of 14 amino acids. In DNA, the CDR3 is TGTGCCAGCAGTGTAGACAGCTATAATTCACCCCTCCACTTT. Protein: CASSVDSYNSPLHF.

This clonotype was counted many times. This chain links TRBV12-3 or TRBV12-4 with TRBJ2-3; 7 bases are a match to TRBD1. The CDR3 loop spans 14 amino acids. V trimming: 5 bases; J trimming: 0 bases; junction bases outside the gene matches: 2. The CDR3 nucleotides read TGTGCCAGCAGTAGACAGGGTAGCACAGATACGCAGTATTTT. Translated, it gives CASSRQGSTDTQYF.

Ten or more counts support this clonotype. The chain uses TRBV7-2 and TRBJ2-1; D gene ambiguous. Trimming removed 1 base at V and 0 bases at J, with 13 bases between. The CDR3 runs 17 residues. Germline CDR1 and CDR2: SGHTA and FQGNSA. The CDR3 protein is CASSLVGTLDSYNEQFF. The DNA of the CDR3 is TGTGCCAGCAGCTTAGTAGGTACTCTCGACTCCTACAATGAGCAGTTCTTC.

V and J are TRBV7-2 and TRBJ2-7; 11 bases align to TRBD2. Germline V lookup: CDR1 SGHTA, CDR2 FQGNSA. This CDR3 has 16 amino acids. The V segment lost 0 bases and the J segment 2 bases; nucleotides outside the gene matches: 3. CDR3 amino acids: CASSLALAGATYEQYF. CDR3 sequence (DNA): TGTGCCAGCAGCTTAGCACTAGCGGGGGCGACCTACGAGCAGTACTTC.

The V call is TRBV20-1, the J call TRBJ2-1, with 11 bases identical to TRBD2. With V trimmed by 2 bases and J by 10 bases, 4 bases remained unmatched. CDR3 length: 13 amino acids. Germline V gene lookup returns CDR1 DFQATT and CDR2 SNEGSKA (reference sequence). CDR3 residues: CSARLAGGPEQFF. The CDR3 bases are TGCAGTGCTAGACTAGCGGGAGGTCCAGAGCAGTTCTTC.

The V call is TRBV10-3, the J call TRBJ2-7, with a tentative D call TRBD1 (6 bases). Germline-derived CDR1 and CDR2 are ENHRY and SYGVKD. V shed 6 bases and J shed 0 bases, with 15 bases lying between them. The CDR3 loop spans 15 amino acids. Here the CDR3 DNA reads TGTGCCATCAGCCCCCGGGACACCCGCTCCTACGAGCAGTACTTC. Translating it yields CAISPRDTRSYEQYF.

The chain couples TRBV6-1 to TRBJ1-3; the D gene is possibly TRBD1 (6 bases). CDR1 is MNHNS, CDR2 SASEGT, per germline. The CDR3 has 14 residues. Between the trimmed V and J ends, which lost 6 bases and 6 bases, there was a span of 15 bases. As DNA, the CDR3 is TGTGCCAGCAGGATGGGGGCGCGGGTAAACACCATATATTTT. The encoded protein is CASRMGARVNTIYF.